This TCR beta chain was recovered during a study of T cell clones after liver transplantation. Whole-study context: Timepoints were pre-transplant, pre-withdrawal, and after withdrawal was completed or failed. Whole-study results and caveats: A larger donor-reactive than third-party decline suggested partial antigen-specific deletion. Circulating graft-donor-reactive CD4 TCRbeta sequences fell significantly post-transplant in most of the 8 subjects.

V lost 4 bases and J lost 3, with 14 bases in between. The CDR3 loop spans 15 amino acids. Germline V gene data show CDR1 as MNHEY and CDR2 as SMNVEV (reference sequence). A note on this clone: No antigen is known for it.

Measured with immunoSEQ multiplex PCR; TCRdb has only the in-frame clones, and not every one. The sample lists fewer than 65,000 clones, about nine tenths seen once, with approximately 15% in the top ten. This receptor was taken from a human patient who received a liver transplant. Some T cells may arise from the graft donor. The sequencing here drew on CD8+ T cells from blood, taken 12 months after liver transplant. The chain has TRBV27 and TRBJ2-3, with D tentatively TRBD1 (7 bases). The CDR3 here is CASSSSTGRTDTQYF. The CDR3, as DNA: TGTGCCAGCAGTTCCTCGACAGGGAGGACAGATACGCAGTATTTT.